The 5 T cell receptor beta chains reported below all come from one sample, sequenced in a study of OX40 agonist ivuxolimab in advanced cancers. This table comes from immunoSEQ multiplex PCR, and its TCRdb copy is limited to in-frame clones, with some not included. The table lists approximately 70,000 clones, around 90% of them singletons. The sample in question was CD4+ or CD8+ T cells sorted from blood, obtained in a trial of the OX40 agonist ivuxolimab. Source of these receptors: an adult with an advanced solid tumor such as melanoma, head and neck, liver or kidney cancer.

The CDR3 here is CASSLVAGVTGELFF. The CDR3, as DNA: TGCGCCAGCAGCTTGGTTGCGGGAGTCACCGGGGAGCTGTTTTTT. The chain joins TRBV5-1 to TRBJ2-2, with TRBD2 matching 7 bases. Losses at the gene ends were 0 bases for V and 4 bases for J; bases not matched to a gene: 3. Germline loops: CDR1 SGHRS, CDR2 YFSETQ. CDR3 length: 15 residues.

The chain combines TRBV6-6 with TRBJ2-1; 12 bases line up with TRBD2. CDR3 size: 14 residues. The germline V gene encodes CDR1 MNHNY and CDR2 SVGAGI (reference sequence). The ends lost 10 bases at V and 4 bases at J; junction bases unmatched: 5. CDR3 in DNA: TGTGCCACCCTGGGACTAGCGGGTTACAATGAGCAGTTCTTC. Its protein product is CATLGLAGYNEQFF.

The rearrangement joins TRBV4-3 to TRBJ2-7; D may be TRBD1 (5 bases). Trimming removed 7 bases from V and 2 bases from J, with 15 bases in between. CDR3 length equals 14 residues. Germline CDR1 reads LGHNA; CDR2 reads YSLEER. Here the CDR3 DNA reads TGCGCCAGCACCAGAATCAGGGTGGCCTACGAGCAGTACTTC. This codes for CASTRIRVAYEQYF.

This clone was observed once. This chain uses TRBV18 with TRBJ2-3, with 8 bases identical to TRBD2. The CDR3 runs to 15 residues. Germline assignment: CDR1 KGHSH and CDR2 LQKENI. V shed 3 bases, J shed 9 bases, and the junction held 11 bases outside the gene matches. This CDR3 reads CASSPRAGAEETQYF. CDR3 in DNA: TGTGCCAGCTCACCTCGAGCGGGAGCGGAAGAGACGCAGTATTTT.

CDR3 loop: CASSFLTGGDTQYF. As DNA, the CDR3 is TGTGCCAGCAGCTTCCTGACAGGGGGCGATACGCAGTATTTT. The chain joins TRBV11-3 to TRBJ2-3; 10 bases match TRBD1. The germline V gene has CDR1 SGHNT and CDR2 YENEEA. The CDR3 is made up of 14 amino acids. With 3 bases clipped from V and 6 bases from J, the junction kept 3 bases outside the gene matches.